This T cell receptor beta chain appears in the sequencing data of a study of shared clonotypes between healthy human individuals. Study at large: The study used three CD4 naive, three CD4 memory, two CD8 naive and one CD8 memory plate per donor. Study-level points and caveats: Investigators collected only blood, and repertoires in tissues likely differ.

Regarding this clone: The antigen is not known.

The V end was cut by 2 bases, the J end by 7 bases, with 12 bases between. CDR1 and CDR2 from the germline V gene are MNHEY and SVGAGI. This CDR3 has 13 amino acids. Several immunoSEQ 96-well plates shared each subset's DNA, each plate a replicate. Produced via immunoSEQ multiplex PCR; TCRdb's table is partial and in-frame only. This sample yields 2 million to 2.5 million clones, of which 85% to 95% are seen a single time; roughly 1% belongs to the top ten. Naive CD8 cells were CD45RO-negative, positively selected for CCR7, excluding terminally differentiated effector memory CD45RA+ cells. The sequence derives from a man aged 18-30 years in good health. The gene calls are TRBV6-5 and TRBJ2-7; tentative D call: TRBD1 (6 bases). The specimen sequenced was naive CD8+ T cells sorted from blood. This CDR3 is CASSYQGKGEQYF. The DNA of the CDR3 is TGTGCCAGCAGTTACCAGGGGAAAGGGGAGCAGTACTTC.